These 31 T cell receptor beta chains were sequenced from one sample in a study of blood T cell repertoires in COVID-19. Only in-frame clones appear in the TCRdb table, and some are missing; sequencing was by immunoSEQ multiplex PCR. In the table there are 65,000 to 90,000 clones, 89% of which are singletons. Sequenced sample: peripheral blood. These receptors all come from a man aged 50-60 years with acute or convalescent COVID-19.

This chain links TRBV7-3 with TRBJ1-1; 9 nucleotides match TRBD1. This CDR3 is 14 amino acids long. Germline trimming cut 5 bases from V and 1 base from J; bases unmatched to any gene: 2. Per germline, CDR1 SGHTA and CDR2 FQGTGA. The CDR3 DNA reads as TGTGCCAGCAGCATGACAGGGGGGAACACTGAAGCTTTCTTT. Translating it yields CASSMTGGNTEAFF. Based on the CDR3 plus reference TRBV7-3 and TRBJ1-1, the full variable domain is GAGVSQTPSNKVTEKGKYVELRCDPISGHTALYWYRQSLGQGPEFLIYFQGTGAADDSGLPNDRFFAVRPEGSVSTLKIQRTERGDSAVYLCASSMTGGNTEAFFGQGTRLTVV.

The rearrangement uses TRBV27 and TRBJ1-5; 8 nucleotides match TRBD1. Germline CDR1 reads MNHEY; CDR2 reads SMNVEV (reference sequence). The CDR3 runs to 15 residues. Trimming cost V 6 bases and J 3 bases; bases outside gene matches: 7. The CDR3 region has the DNA TGTGCCAGCAGGACTGGGACAGGTAACAATCAGCCCCAGCATTTT. As protein: CASRTGTGNNQPQHF.

This clone was recorded only once. The chain is built from TRBV6-5 and TRBJ1-1; the D gene is possibly TRBD1 (5 bases). Trimming removed 8 bases at V and 5 bases at J, with 18 bases between. CDR1 is MNHEY and CDR2 is SVGAGI in the germline V gene. The CDR3 is 14 amino acids. The CDR3 is CASPVPGWLTEAFF. The CDR3 nucleotides are TGTGCCAGCCCCGTCCCAGGGTGGTTGACTGAAGCTTTCTTT.

CDR3: CASSLAVGGSYEQYV. The CDR3 DNA reads TGTGCCAGCAGCTTAGCGGTGGGGGGGTCCTACGAGCAGTACGTC. The V gene is TRBV7-6, the J gene TRBJ2-7, with 7 bases matching TRBD2. This CDR3 region has 15 residues. Germline V gene data show CDR1 as SGHVS and CDR2 as FNYEAQ. Trimming cost V 0 bases and J 1 base; bases outside gene matches: 3.

This clone has only a few counts. The rearrangement links TRBV10-3 to TRBJ2-7, with 10 bases lining up with TRBD2. The V gene's germline CDR1 is ENHRY and CDR2 SYGVKD. This CDR3 region has 15 residues. V was pared by 2 bases and J by 6 bases, with 7 bases of the junction left unmatched. CDR3 coding DNA: TGTGCCATCAGTGAGCTAGCGGGGGTTTTTCGCGAGCAGTACTTC. The encoded protein is CAISELAGVFREQYF.

The genes are TRBV7-2 and TRBJ2-1; tentative D call: TRBD2 (7 bases). Per germline, CDR1 SGHTA and CDR2 FQGNSA. The V gene lost 2 bases and the J gene lost 5 bases, with 13 bases spanning the gap. This CDR3 has 15 residues. The CDR3 loop reads CASSLLGGAHNEQFF. In DNA form, the CDR3 reads TGTGCCAGCAGCTTATTGGGGGGGGCCCACAATGAGCAGTTCTTC.

This chain uses TRBV7-2 with TRBJ2-3, with TRBD2 identical over 9 bases. The trim removed 5 bases at V and 1 base at J, leaving 4 bases unmatched. Germline lookup yields CDR1 SGHTA and CDR2 FQGNSA. The length of the CDR3 is 15 residues. The CDR3 spells CASSPRTSGTDTQYF. In DNA, the CDR3 is TGTGCCAGCAGCCCGCGGACTAGCGGCACAGATACGCAGTATTTT. Combining the CDR3 with reference TRBV7-2 and TRBJ2-3 gives the whole variable domain GAGVSQSPSNKVTEKGKDVELRCDPISGHTALYWYRQSLGQGLEFLIYFQGNSAPDKSGLPSDRFSAERTGGSVSTLTIQRTQQEDSAVYLCASSPRTSGTDTQYFGPGTRLTVL.

A few counts support this clone. V usage is TRBV10-1 and J usage is TRBJ1-1; 7 bases map to TRBD1. Looked up from germline, CDR1 is WNHNN and CDR2 is SYGVQD (reference sequence). Trimming at V came to 6 bases and at J to 1 base, leaving 14 bases not matched to a gene. This CDR3 contains 17 residues. CDR3 loop: CASRGVGPGQSNTEAFF. The CDR3 DNA follows: TGCGCCAGCAGGGGGGTAGGTCCGGGACAGTCGAACACTGAAGCTTTCTTT.

The rearrangement joins TRBV27 to TRBJ2-1, with 8 nucleotides matching TRBD1. Trimming at V came to 0 bases and at J to 6 bases, leaving 4 bases not matched to a gene. The CDR3 runs 15 residues. CDR1 and CDR2 (germline): MNHEY, SMNVEV (reference sequence). The CDR3 nucleotides read TGTGCCAGCAGTTTATCTTGGGACAGGAGCAATGAGCAGTTCTTC. Its translation is CASSLSWDRSNEQFF.

V gene TRBV9 combines with J gene TRBJ2-5; D may be TRBD2 (5 bases). The CDR3 runs 14 residues. From germline, CDR1 is SGDLS and CDR2 YYNGEE. V shed 0 bases and J shed 4 bases, with 10 bases lying between them. Written as DNA, the CDR3 is TGTGCCAGCAGCGTAGCCTCCGGGGTAGAGACCCAGTACTTC. Amino acids: CASSVASGVETQYF.

The J gene is TRBJ1-2, the V gene TRBV2; no reliable D call. This CDR3 has 15 amino acids. Germline lookup yields CDR1 SNHLY and CDR2 FYNNEI. The V and J ends lost 3 bases and 7 bases respectively, with 18 bases between them. The CDR3 is CASSDRRVHVIGYTF. In DNA, the CDR3 is TGTGCCAGCAGTGACCGGAGGGTGCATGTCATTGGCTACACCTTC.

The genes are TRBV5-6 and TRBJ1-6; 7 bases fit TRBD1. Germline values: CDR1 SGHDT, CDR2 YYEEEE. Trimming cost V 4 bases and J 0 bases; bases outside gene matches: 4. This CDR3 contains 16 residues. The CDR3 sequence is CASSRDRSSYNSPLHF. CDR3 sequence (DNA): TGTGCCAGCAGCCGGGACAGAAGCTCCTATAATTCACCCCTCCACTTT.

This rearrangement joins TRBV5-4 to TRBJ2-5, with 7 bases aligning to TRBD2. V was pared by 4 bases and J by 0 bases, with 6 bases of the junction left unmatched. This CDR3 contains 15 residues. Germline assignment: CDR1 SGHNT and CDR2 YYREEE (reference sequence). The CDR3 sequence: CASSKPGLHQETQYF. The CDR3 bases are TGTGCCAGCAGCAAGCCGGGACTACACCAAGAGACCCAGTACTTC.

This chain connects TRBV14 to TRBJ2-4; D may be TRBD1 (6 bases). Trimming removed 1 base at V and 4 bases at J, with 14 bases between. Looked up from germline, CDR1 is SGHDN and CDR2 is FVKESK. This CDR3 is built from 16 residues. CDR3 sequence: CASSQGTDLIKNIQYF. CDR3 coding DNA: TGTGCCAGCAGCCAAGGGACAGATCTGATAAAAAACATTCAGTACTTC.

The chain has TRBV28 and TRBJ2-7; the D is unclear. This CDR3 comprises 14 residues. The V and J ends lost 7 bases and 7 bases respectively, with 20 bases between them. The germline V gene has CDR1 MDHEN and CDR2 SYDVKM. Here the CDR3 DNA reads TGTGCCAGCATTTCCCTAGTTGGCTCCGGTGAGCAGTACTTC. It specifies CASISLVGSGEQYF. The full variable domain, its missing parts supplied by reference TRBV28 and TRBJ2-7, is DVKVTQSSRYLVKRTGEKVFLECVQDMDHENMFWYRQDPGLGLRLIYFSYDVKMKEKGDIPEGYSVSREKKERFSLILESASTNQTSMYLCASISLVGSGEQYFGPGTRLTVT.

This clone showed up just once. J is TRBJ1-1 and V is TRBV27, with 8 bases identical to TRBD1. The germline gives CDR1 MNHEY, CDR2 SMNVEV (reference sequence). With V trimmed by 5 bases and J by 8 bases, 19 bases remained unmatched. The CDR3 runs to 17 residues. The CDR3 loop reads CASSPLPTGATSGEAFF. The CDR3 DNA sequence: TGTGCCAGCAGTCCACTCCCGACAGGGGCTACTTCTGGGGAAGCTTTCTTT.

The CDR3 region has the DNA TGTGCCAGCAGCCGTCGGACTAGCACAGATACGCAGTATTTT. Its protein product is CASSRRTSTDTQYF. The genes are TRBV3-1 (or the pseudogene TRBV3-2) and TRBJ2-3, with a tentative D call TRBD2 (5 bases). Germline CDR1 reads LGHDT; CDR2 reads YNNKEL (reference sequence). There are 14 residues in the CDR3. V lost 4 bases and J 0 bases, leaving 8 bases between the germline ends.

This clone was observed a few times. The V call is TRBV6-1, the J call TRBJ2-7, with D possibly matching TRBD2 (7 bases). V lost 1 base to trimming and J lost 3 bases, with 19 bases between them. This CDR3 has 17 residues. The germline CDR1 and CDR2 sequences are MNHNS and SASEGT. The CDR3 DNA is TGTGCCAGCAGTGAAGGACTCTGGGGGGGCGCCCTCTACGAGCAGTACTTC. Encoded protein: CASSEGLWGGALYEQYF.

CDR3 DNA sequence: TGTGCCAGCAGTGAATTTCACAGGTATAGCAATCAGCCCCAGCATTTT. Translation: CASSEFHRYSNQPQHF. The chain carries TRBV6-1 and TRBJ1-5; a weak D match, TRBD1 (5 bases). Trimming stripped 2 bases from V and 0 bases from J, with 11 bases between. This CDR3 spans 16 amino acids. CDR1 and CDR2 (germline): MNHNS, SASEGT.

The CDR3 DNA follows: TGTGCCAGCAGCTCCGGCGGGGGGGTCGATACGCAGTATTTT. Protein sequence: CASSSGGGVDTQYF. The chain recombines TRBV7-9 with TRBJ2-3; TRBD2 matches 9 bases. This CDR3 has 14 amino acids. V dropped 4 bases and J dropped 6; count of bases not matched to a gene: 5. Germline loops: CDR1 SEHNR, CDR2 FQNEAQ (reference sequence).

The chain joins TRBV9 to TRBJ2-2; the D gene is possibly TRBD1 (5 bases). Trimming pared 0 bases from V and 4 bases from J, leaving 10 bases between. The CDR3 runs to 15 residues. The V gene's germline CDR1 is SGDLS and CDR2 YYNGEE. The CDR3 DNA is TGTGCCAGCAGCGTAGGGCAGGGAATCACCGGGGAGCTGTTTTTT. Translated: CASSVGQGITGELFF.

The V gene is TRBV5-1, the J gene TRBJ2-7; TRBD2 matches 7 bases. The CDR3 spans 14 residues. The V and J ends lost 0 bases and 1 base, in that order; junction bases with no gene match: 1. Germline CDR1 and CDR2: SGHRS and YFSETQ. The CDR3 bases are TGCGCCAGCAGCTTGGCCGGGGGGTCCTACGAGCAGTACTTC. Amino acids: CASSLAGGSYEQYF.

The chain recombines TRBV30 with TRBJ1-2, with TRBD1 matching 7 bases. The trim removed 0 bases at V and 8 bases at J, leaving 9 bases unmatched. Germline assignment: CDR1 GTSNPN and CDR2 SVGIG (reference sequence). CDR3 length equals 14 residues. The CDR3: CAWSVLTGVGGYTF. CDR3 coding DNA: TGTGCCTGGAGTGTACTTACAGGGGTTGGCGGCTACACCTTC.

The CDR3 reads CASSQLGDSQETQYF. The CDR3 DNA sequence: TGTGCCAGCAGCCAATTAGGGGACAGCCAAGAGACCCAGTACTTC. This chain links TRBV16 with TRBJ2-5; 7 positions match TRBD1. Germline V gene sequence: CDR1 KGHSY, CDR2 FQNENV. This CDR3 spans 15 amino acids. V lost 1 base, J lost 1 base, and 3 bases stayed unmatched.

V usage is TRBV3-1 (or the pseudogene TRBV3-2) and J usage is TRBJ1-2, with 8 bases lining up with TRBD1. The CDR3 spans 15 residues. Germline trimming cut 0 bases from V and 6 bases from J; bases unmatched to any gene: 6. CDR1 and CDR2 from the germline V gene are LGHDT and YNNKEL (reference sequence). The DNA for the CDR3 is TGTGCCAGCAGCCAAGAGGAGTCAGGGGGCCATGGCTACACCTTC. This sequence encodes CASSQEESGGHGYTF.

The J gene is TRBJ1-6, the V gene TRBV20-1; a weak D match, TRBD1 (6 bases). Trimming left V 3 bases short and J 5 bases short, with 8 bases between. The germline V gene has CDR1 DFQATT and CDR2 SNEGSKA (reference sequence). This CDR3 has 13 amino acids. Here the CDR3 reads CSASTGNNSPLHF. CDR3 DNA sequence: TGCAGTGCTAGTACAGGGAATAATTCACCCCTCCACTTT.

This chain links TRBV5-1 with TRBJ2-5, with 8 bases aligning to TRBD2. V was pared by 5 bases and J by 4 bases, with 13 bases of the junction left unmatched. From germline, CDR1 is SGHRS and CDR2 YFSETQ. The CDR3 is 16 residues long. The CDR3 loop is CASSRSGAGAGETQYF. For the CDR3, the DNA is TGCGCCAGCAGTAGGTCGGGAGCGGGGGCCGGAGAGACCCAGTACTTC.

Written as DNA, the CDR3 is TGTGCCAGCTCAGCCCTGCGGGCCGCCTACGAGCAGTACTTC. Protein: CASSALRAAYEQYF. The chain carries TRBV18 and TRBJ2-7; D is possibly TRBD2 (5 bases). The V gene's germline CDR1 is KGHSH and CDR2 LQKENI. The CDR3 sequence is 14 residues long. V was pared by 5 bases and J by 2 bases, with 13 bases between.

V gene TRBV11-2 combines with J gene TRBJ1-2; no clear D. The ends were cut back, 4 bases at V and 0 bases at J, with 9 bases in the middle. Germline V gene data show CDR1 as SGHAT and CDR2 as FQNNGV. The CDR3 consists of 14 residues. The CDR3 region is CASSWAQANYGYTF. The CDR3 coding sequence is TGTGCCAGCAGCTGGGCTCAAGCTAACTATGGCTACACCTTC.

V gene TRBV4-2 combines with J gene TRBJ1-2; 7 bases map to TRBD1. Germline CDR1 and CDR2: LGHNA and YNFKEQ. The CDR3 loop spans 17 amino acids. Trimming at V came to 4 bases and at J to 2 bases, leaving 13 bases not matched to a gene. CDR3 sequence: CASSPVNNGQVNYGYTF. DNA for the CDR3: TGTGCCAGCAGCCCAGTAAACAACGGACAGGTCAACTATGGCTACACCTTC.

This rearrangement joins TRBV6-6 to TRBJ1-6; D is perhaps TRBD1 (5 bases). The V gene lost 6 bases and the J gene lost 7 bases, with 13 bases spanning the gap. The CDR3 totals 14 residues. Germline V CDR1 and CDR2: MNHNY, SVGAGI (reference sequence). CDR3 in DNA: TGTGCCAGCAGCCAGGGCGTTAGCAATTCACCCCTCCACTTT. It specifies CASSQGVSNSPLHF.